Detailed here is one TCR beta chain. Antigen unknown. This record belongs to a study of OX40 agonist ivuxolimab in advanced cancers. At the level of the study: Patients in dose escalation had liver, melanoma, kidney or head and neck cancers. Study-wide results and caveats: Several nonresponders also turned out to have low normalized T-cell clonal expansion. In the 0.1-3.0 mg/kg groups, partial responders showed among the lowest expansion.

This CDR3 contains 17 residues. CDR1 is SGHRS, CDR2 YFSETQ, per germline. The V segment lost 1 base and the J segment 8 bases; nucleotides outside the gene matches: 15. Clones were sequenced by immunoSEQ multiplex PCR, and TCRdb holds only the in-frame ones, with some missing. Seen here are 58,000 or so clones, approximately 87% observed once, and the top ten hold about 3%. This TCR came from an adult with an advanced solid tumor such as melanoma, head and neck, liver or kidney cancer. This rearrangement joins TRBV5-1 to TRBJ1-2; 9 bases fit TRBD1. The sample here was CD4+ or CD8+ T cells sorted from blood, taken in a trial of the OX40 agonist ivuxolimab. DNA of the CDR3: TGCGCCAGCAGCTTGCTACCGGGACAGGGCCCTTCAGGAGGCTACACCTTC. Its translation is CASSLLPGQGPSGGYTF.